This section outlines one T cell receptor (beta chain) sequence together with its context. Its antigen remains unidentified. This specimen comes from a study of cytomegalovirus exposure and HLA in healthy donors. Whole-study context: From donors who were HLA-typed, an early data release held approximately 84 million unique TCRs.

A multiplex PCR was run with 60 Vbeta primers and 13 Jbeta primers. In the study's own analysis: As a later analysis found, there were 80 million or so unique TCR beta chains, of which 8.5 million to 13 million were shared. The assay was immunoSEQ multiplex PCR, and TCRdb's table has in-frame clones only and misses some. V, J and clone size reflect that table, while D and trimming were determined from the DNA. In total, the table holds about 130,000 clones. Study observations and caveats: Reportedly, diagnosis of cytomegalovirus status by the classifier showed high specificity and sensitivity. Cytomegalovirus association was assigned to approximately 160 TCR beta chains.

The J segment lost 0 bases and the V segment lost 4 bases, leaving 2 bases of the junction unmatched. The CDR3 length is 17 residues. Germline loops: CDR1 LNHDA, CDR2 SQIVND (reference sequence). The receptor comes from a woman aged 40 to 50 in good health and CMV-seropositive. The V call is TRBV19, the J call TRBJ2-2, with 13 nucleotides matching TRBD2. Sequencing was performed on PBMCs. CDR3 loop: CASSTGLAGANTGELFF. The CDR3 DNA follows: TGTGCCAGTAGTACAGGACTAGCGGGGGCGAACACCGGGGAGCTGTTTTTT.